This passage covers 13 T cell receptor beta chains from one sample sequenced in a study of siplizumab effects on memory and regulatory T cells. Sequencing was performed with immunoSEQ multiplex PCR; in TCRdb, only in-frame clones are kept and a portion is missing. The sample has approximately 92,000 clones; 85% to 95% are singletons. The sequencing input was non-Treg CD4+ T cells sorted from blood. Every receptor here comes from a human donor in good health.

This rearrangement joins TRBV20-1 to TRBJ2-3; D unclear. Between the trimmed V and J ends, which lost 5 bases and 6 bases, there was a span of 6 bases. The CDR3 runs to 10 residues. The germline gives CDR1 DFQATT, CDR2 SNEGSKA (reference sequence). CDR3 sequence reads: CSAGPDTQYF. The CDR3 region has the DNA TGCAGTGCTGGGCCGGATACGCAGTATTTT.

The J gene is TRBJ2-2, the V gene TRBV11-3; D is uncertain. Germline loops: CDR1 SGHNT, CDR2 YENEEA. V shed 6 bases and J shed 4 bases, with 3 bases lying between them. CDR3 size: 11 residues. DNA of the CDR3: TGTGCCAGCAGATCCACCGGGGAGCTGTTTTTT. This codes for CASRSTGELFF.

This clone was counted between two and nine times. The gene calls are TRBV4-1 and TRBJ2-3, with 7 bases fitting TRBD1. Trimming removed 0 bases from V and 3 bases from J; junction bases left unmatched: 6. Germline V gives CDR1 MGHRA, CDR2 YSYEKL. The CDR3 runs 16 residues. CDR3 coding DNA: TGCGCCAGCAGCCAAGATCCCGACAGGGCTACAGATACGCAGTATTTT. It encodes CASSQDPDRATDTQYF.

The CDR3 DNA follows: TGTGCCACCAGCAGAGGTCAGCTTGCCACTGAAGCTTTCTTT. Translation: CATSRGQLATEAFF. The chain recombines TRBV15 with TRBJ1-1; D gene ambiguous. CDR1 LNHNV and CDR2 YYDKDF come from the germline V gene (reference sequence). Trimming took off 1 base at V and 4 bases at J, with 10 bases between the two ends. This CDR3 spans 14 amino acids.

This clone showed up just a few times. This chain joins TRBV19 and TRBJ1-3; D not resolved. Germline V lookup: CDR1 LNHDA, CDR2 SQIVND (reference sequence). V was cut by 7 bases and J by 1 base, with 14 bases left in between. The CDR3 has 15 residues. CDR3 DNA: TGTGCCAGTAAATTCACGAAAGAATCTGGAAACACCATATATTTT. Residues: CASKFTKESGNTIYF.

The chain uses TRBV7-3 and TRBJ2-7; D not certain. Germline V lookup: CDR1 SGHTA, CDR2 FQGTGA. V gave up 5 bases and J gave up 7 bases, with 24 bases separating them. This CDR3 comprises 16 residues. Here the CDR3 reads CASSITSALAMEEQYF. The CDR3 nucleotides are TGTGCCAGCAGCATCACCTCGGCCTTGGCCATGGAAGAGCAGTACTTC.

The gene calls are TRBV5-1 and TRBJ2-5; tentatively, D is TRBD1 (6 bases). The germline V gene encodes CDR1 SGHRS and CDR2 YFSETQ. The length of the CDR3 is 18 residues. Trimming removed 4 bases from V and 0 bases from J, with 22 bases in between. CDR3 amino acids: CASSEAMGQGLNQETQYF. The CDR3 DNA reads as TGCGCCAGCAGCGAAGCGATGGGGCAGGGGCTCAACCAAGAGACCCAGTACTTC.

This clone occurred once. The rearrangement links TRBV4-1 to TRBJ2-3; 10 nucleotides agree with TRBD2. Unmatched junction bases numbered 10, after V lost 0 bases and J lost 4 bases. The CDR3 extends over 18 amino acids. Germline CDR1 is MGHRA and CDR2 is YSYEKL. In DNA, the CDR3 is TGCGCCAGCAGCCAAGAATCTTCCTTAGCGGGAGGAGCAGATACGCAGTATTTT. The encoded protein is CASSQESSLAGGADTQYF.

This chain links TRBV6-4 with TRBJ1-3, with D unclear. This CDR3 contains 10 residues. V was cut by 7 bases and J by 4 bases, with 2 bases left in between. Germline assignment: CDR1 MRHNA and CDR2 SNTAGT. For the CDR3, the DNA is TGTGCCAGCAACGGAAACACCATATATTTT. Amino acids: CASNGNTIYF.

The V and J genes are TRBV7-3 and TRBJ1-2; D unresolved. Germline CDR1 and CDR2: SGHTA and FQGTGA. The CDR3 is 13 amino acids. Between the trimmed V and J ends, which lost 1 base and 8 bases, there was a span of 11 bases. CDR3 sequence (DNA): TGTGCCAGCAGCTTAAATCCGGGTTCGGGCTACACCTTC. It specifies CASSLNPGSGYTF. Full variable domain (missing parts from reference TRBV7-3 and TRBJ1-2): GAGVSQTPSNKVTEKGKYVELRCDPISGHTALYWYRQSLGQGPEFLIYFQGTGAADDSGLPNDRFFAVRPEGSVSTLKIQRTERGDSAVYLCASSLNPGSGYTFGSGTRLTVV.

The chain uses TRBV7-3 and TRBJ1-1; no firm D call. V lost 2 bases and J lost 0, with 4 bases in between. CDR1 and CDR2 from the germline V gene are SGHTA and FQGTGA. The length of the CDR3 is 13 residues. The chain's CDR3 is CASSLQLNTEAFF. The DNA for the CDR3 is TGTGCCAGCAGCTTACAGCTGAACACTGAAGCTTTCTTT. Complete variable domain (other parts from reference TRBV7-3 and TRBJ1-1): GAGVSQTPSNKVTEKGKYVELRCDPISGHTALYWYRQSLGQGPEFLIYFQGTGAADDSGLPNDRFFAVRPEGSVSTLKIQRTERGDSAVYLCASSLQLNTEAFFGQGTRLTVV.

This sequence joins TRBV19 and TRBJ2-1, with 8 positions matching TRBD2. This CDR3 spans 15 amino acids. J was trimmed by 1 base and V by 6 bases; bases with no gene match: 5. The germline gives CDR1 LNHDA, CDR2 SQIVND (reference sequence). The DNA for the CDR3 is TGTGCCAGTAGCCCGAGCGGGAGTTCCTACAATGAGCAGTTCTTC. Its protein product is CASSPSGSSYNEQFF.

This chain links TRBV19 with TRBJ1-5; the D is unclear. V dropped 7 bases and J dropped 3 bases, with 19 bases sitting between them. Germline V gives CDR1 LNHDA, CDR2 SQIVND (reference sequence). The CDR3 runs 16 residues. The CDR3 reads CASKGSTGRVNQPQHF. The DNA of the CDR3 is TGTGCCAGTAAAGGTAGCACCGGGCGGGTCAATCAGCCCCAGCATTTT.